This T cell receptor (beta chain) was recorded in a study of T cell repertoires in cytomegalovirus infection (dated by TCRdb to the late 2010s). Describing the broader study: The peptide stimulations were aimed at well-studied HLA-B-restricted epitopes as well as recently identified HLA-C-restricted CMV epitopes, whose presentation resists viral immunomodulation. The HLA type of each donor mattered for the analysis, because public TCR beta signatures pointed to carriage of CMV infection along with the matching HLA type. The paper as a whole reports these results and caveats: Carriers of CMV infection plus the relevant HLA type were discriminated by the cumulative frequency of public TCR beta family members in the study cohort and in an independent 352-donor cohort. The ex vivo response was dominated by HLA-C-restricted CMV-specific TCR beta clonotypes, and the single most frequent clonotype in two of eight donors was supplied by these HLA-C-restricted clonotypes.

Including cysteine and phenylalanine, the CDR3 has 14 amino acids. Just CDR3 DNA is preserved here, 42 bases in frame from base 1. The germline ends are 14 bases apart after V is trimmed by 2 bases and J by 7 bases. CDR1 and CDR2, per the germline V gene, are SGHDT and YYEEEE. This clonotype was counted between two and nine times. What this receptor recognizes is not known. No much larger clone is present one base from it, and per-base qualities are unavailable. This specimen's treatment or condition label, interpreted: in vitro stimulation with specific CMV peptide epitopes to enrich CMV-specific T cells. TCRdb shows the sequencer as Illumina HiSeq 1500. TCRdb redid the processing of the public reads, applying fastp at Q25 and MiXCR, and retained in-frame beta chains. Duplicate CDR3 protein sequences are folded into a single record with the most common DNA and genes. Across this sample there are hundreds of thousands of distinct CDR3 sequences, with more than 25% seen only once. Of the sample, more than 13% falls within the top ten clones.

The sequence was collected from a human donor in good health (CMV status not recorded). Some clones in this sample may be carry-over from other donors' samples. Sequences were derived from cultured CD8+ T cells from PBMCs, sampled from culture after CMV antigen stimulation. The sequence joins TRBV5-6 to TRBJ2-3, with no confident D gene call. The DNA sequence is TGTGCCAGCAGCTTTGAGGCGATCTATCATACGCAGTATTTT. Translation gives CASSFEAIYHTQYF.